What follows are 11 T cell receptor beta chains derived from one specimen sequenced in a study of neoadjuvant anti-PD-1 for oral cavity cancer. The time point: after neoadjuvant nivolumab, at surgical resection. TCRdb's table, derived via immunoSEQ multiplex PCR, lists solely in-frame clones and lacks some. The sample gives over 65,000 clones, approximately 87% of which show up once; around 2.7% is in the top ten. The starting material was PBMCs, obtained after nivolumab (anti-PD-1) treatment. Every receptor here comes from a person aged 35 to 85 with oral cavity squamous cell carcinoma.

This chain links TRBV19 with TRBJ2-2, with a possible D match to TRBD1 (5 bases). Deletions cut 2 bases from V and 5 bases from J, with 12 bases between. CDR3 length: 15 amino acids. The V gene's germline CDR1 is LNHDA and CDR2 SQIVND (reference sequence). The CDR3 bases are TGTGCCAGTAGTATAATTGACAGCCGGACCGGGGAGCTGTTTTTT. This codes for CASSIIDSRTGELFF.

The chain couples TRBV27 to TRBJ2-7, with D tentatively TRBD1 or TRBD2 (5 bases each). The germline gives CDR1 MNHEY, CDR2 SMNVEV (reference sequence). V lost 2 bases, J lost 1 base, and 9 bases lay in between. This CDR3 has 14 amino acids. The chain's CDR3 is CASSLQGVSYEQYF. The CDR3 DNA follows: TGTGCCAGCAGTTTACAGGGAGTATCCTACGAGCAGTACTTC.

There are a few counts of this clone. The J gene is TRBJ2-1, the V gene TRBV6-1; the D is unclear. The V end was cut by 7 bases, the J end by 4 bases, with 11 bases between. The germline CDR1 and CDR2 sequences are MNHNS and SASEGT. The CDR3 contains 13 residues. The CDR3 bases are TGTGCCAGCAAGGTGGCAGAATACAATGAGCAGTTCTTC. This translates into CASKVAEYNEQFF.

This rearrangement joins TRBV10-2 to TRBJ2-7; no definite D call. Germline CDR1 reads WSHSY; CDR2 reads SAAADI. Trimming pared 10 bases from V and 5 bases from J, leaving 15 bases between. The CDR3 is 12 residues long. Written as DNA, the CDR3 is TGCGCCACCTTAAGGGTTCAGGACGAGCAGTACTTC. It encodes CATLRVQDEQYF.

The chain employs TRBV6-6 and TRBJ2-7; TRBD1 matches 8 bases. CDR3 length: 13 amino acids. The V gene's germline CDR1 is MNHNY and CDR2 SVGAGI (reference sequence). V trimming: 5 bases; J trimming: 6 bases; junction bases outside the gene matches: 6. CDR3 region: CASSRGQAPEQYF. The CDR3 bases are TGTGCCAGCAGTAGGGGACAGGCCCCCGAGCAGTACTTC.

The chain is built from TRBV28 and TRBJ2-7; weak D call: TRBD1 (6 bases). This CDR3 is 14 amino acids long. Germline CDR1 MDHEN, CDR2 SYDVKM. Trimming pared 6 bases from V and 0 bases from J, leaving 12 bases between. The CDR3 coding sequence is TGTGCCAGCAGACCCTTGGACAGCTCCTACGAGCAGTACTTC. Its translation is CASRPLDSSYEQYF.

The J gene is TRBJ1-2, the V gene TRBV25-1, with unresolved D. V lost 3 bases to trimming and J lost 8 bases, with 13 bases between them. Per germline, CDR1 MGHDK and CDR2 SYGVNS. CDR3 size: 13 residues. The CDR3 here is CASSEQQFKGYTF. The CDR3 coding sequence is TGTGCCAGCAGTGAGCAACAGTTTAAGGGCTACACCTTC.

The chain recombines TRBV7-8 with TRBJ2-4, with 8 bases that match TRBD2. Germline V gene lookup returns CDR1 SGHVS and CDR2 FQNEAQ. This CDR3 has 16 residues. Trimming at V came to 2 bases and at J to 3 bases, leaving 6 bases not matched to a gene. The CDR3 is CASSLRLAGNKNIQYF. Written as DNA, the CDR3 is TGTGCCAGCAGCTTACGGCTAGCGGGTAACAAAAACATTCAGTACTTC.

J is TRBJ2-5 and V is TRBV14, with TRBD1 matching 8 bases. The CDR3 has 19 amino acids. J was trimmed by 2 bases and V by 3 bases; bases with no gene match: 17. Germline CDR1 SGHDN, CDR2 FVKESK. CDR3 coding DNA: TGTGCCAGCAGCCATTCCTGGAGGGCAGGGGGCAAAGGTCAAGAGACCCAGTACTTC. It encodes CASSHSWRAGGKGQETQYF.

CDR3 sequence: CASSLVAGGWTDTQYF. CDR3 sequence (DNA): TGTGCCAGCAGCTTAGTGGCGGGAGGGTGGACAGATACGCAGTATTTT. The chain carries TRBV7-2 and TRBJ2-3; 9 nucleotides line up with TRBD2. Germline values: CDR1 SGHTA, CDR2 FQGNSA. V was clipped by 1 base and J by 3 bases; unmatched bases: 5. This CDR3 region has 16 residues. Combining the CDR3 with reference TRBV7-2 and TRBJ2-3 gives the whole variable domain GAGVSQSPSNKVTEKGKDVELRCDPISGHTALYWYRQSLGQGLEFLIYFQGNSAPDKSGLPSDRFSAERTGGSVSTLTIQRTQQEDSAVYLCASSLVAGGWTDTQYFGPGTRLTVL.

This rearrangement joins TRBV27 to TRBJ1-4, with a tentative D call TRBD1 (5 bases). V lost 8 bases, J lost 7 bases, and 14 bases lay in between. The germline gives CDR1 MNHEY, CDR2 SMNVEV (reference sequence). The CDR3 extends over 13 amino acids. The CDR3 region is CASGKGRAEKLFF. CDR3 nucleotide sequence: TGTGCCAGCGGGAAGGGGCGGGCTGAAAAACTGTTTTTT. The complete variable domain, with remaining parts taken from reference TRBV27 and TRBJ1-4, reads EAQVTQNPRYLITVTGKKLTVTCSQNMNHEYMSWYRQDPGLGLRQIYYSMNVEVTDKGDVPEGYKVSRKEKRNFPLILESPSPNQTSLYFCASGKGRAEKLFFGSGTQLSVL.